This TCR beta chain was sequenced during a study of T cells in Graves' hyperthyroidism and ophthalmopathy. The study, taken as a whole, reports: A model built on 13 V-J features separated ophthalmopathy from stable hyperthyroidism.

The V gene end was trimmed by 7 bases and the J gene end by 3 bases; junction bases not matched to a gene: 8. Germline CDR1 and CDR2: LNHDA and SQIVND (reference sequence). CDR3 length: 14 residues. The TCR beta CDR3 regions underwent amplification using RNA transcripts as the source. The TCR CDR3 first-round RT-PCR relied on the HTBI primer set. TCRdb analysed the multiplex PCR reads with MiXCR anew, one entry per CDR3 protein. The profile shows about 290,000 distinct CDR3 sequences, roughly an eighth of them singletons. The definition of stable Graves' hyperthyroidism was no ophthalmopathy progression within 18 months. In regard to this clonotype: No antigen is known for it.

The receptor was isolated from a woman aged 40 to 55 with Graves' hyperthyroidism. The sequenced sample was blood. The chain employs TRBV19 and TRBJ2-7; 8 positions match TRBD1. The CDR3 DNA sequence: TGTGCCAGTACTCCGGGGGACAGGTTCTACGAGCAGTACTTC. It is translated as CASTPGDRFYEQYF.